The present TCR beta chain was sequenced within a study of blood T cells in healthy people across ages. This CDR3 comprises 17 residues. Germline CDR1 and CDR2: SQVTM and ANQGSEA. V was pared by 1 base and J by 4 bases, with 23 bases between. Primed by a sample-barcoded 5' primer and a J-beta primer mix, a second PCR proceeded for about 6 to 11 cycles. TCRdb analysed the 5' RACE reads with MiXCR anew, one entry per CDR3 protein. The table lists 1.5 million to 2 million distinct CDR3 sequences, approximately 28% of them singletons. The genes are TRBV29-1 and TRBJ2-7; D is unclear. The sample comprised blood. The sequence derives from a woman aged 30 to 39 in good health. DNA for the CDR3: TGCAGCGTTGAAGCGGAAGGGTCGGGTTTGGCGCTGTACGAGCAGTACTTC. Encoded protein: CSVEAEGSGLALYEQYF.